The clone carrying this T cell receptor (beta chain) appeared a few times. This sample was included in a study of TIL therapy for anti-PD-1-resistant metastatic lung cancer. Sequencing used immunoSEQ v3. Data came from immunoSEQ multiplex PCR; TCRdb stores just in-frame clones and leaves some out. The repertoire holds roughly 92,000 clones, with roughly two thirds as singletons. Noted time point: pre-treatment sample, taken before nivolumab and TIL therapy. Tumor tissue came from excised metastases, mostly pleural nodules or supraclavicular lymph nodes. The sample consisted of tumor tissue, taken at baseline. The TCR comes from a person between 30 and 79 years old with non-small cell lung cancer.

CDR3 in amino acids: CASSYGRAEAFF. CDR3 in DNA: TGTGCCAGCAGTTACGGACGGGCTGAAGCTTTCTTT. The rearrangement uses TRBV6-5 and TRBJ1-1; D is unresolved. Germline-derived CDR1 and CDR2 are MNHEY and SVGAGI. Trimming left V 2 bases short and J 6 bases short, with 7 bases between. CDR3 length equals 12 residues.